Presented here are 28 T cell receptor beta chains from one specimen sequenced in a study of T cells after yellow fever vaccination. Using its own MiXCR run on the 5' RACE reads, TCRdb lists one record per CDR3 protein. The table lists about 160,000 distinct CDR3 sequences, 6% to 7.5% of them singletons, with approximately 2.5% in the top ten. This sample comprised CD4+ T cells sorted from PBMCs, obtained 5 to 6 days after the first yellow fever vaccination. The receptors were sampled from a man aged 18 to 30 who received the YFV17D yellow fever vaccine.

This clonotype showed up many times. The chain combines TRBV5-1 with TRBJ2-3; D gene uncertain. Germline V lookup: CDR1 SGHRS, CDR2 YFSETQ. CDR3 length: 14 residues. V lost 5 bases, J lost 5 bases, and 15 bases lay in between. The DNA for the CDR3 is TGCGCCAGCAGTTTCATCTCCCCCGGAGATACGCAGTATTTT. Its protein is CASSFISPGDTQYF.

In its sample, this clonotype was seen many times. The chain employs TRBV5-8 and TRBJ2-6; D is unresolved. V dropped 0 bases and J dropped 10 bases, with 11 bases sitting between them. Germline CDR1 reads SGHTS; CDR2 reads YDEGEE. The CDR3 consists of 14 residues. The CDR3 spells CASSLERMSNVLTF. CDR3 in DNA: TGTGCCAGCAGCTTGGAACGGATGTCGAACGTCCTGACTTTC.

This clonotype was seen at least ten times. The chain employs TRBV20-1 and TRBJ2-3; 10 bases agree with TRBD1. The CDR3 has 16 residues. V dropped 4 bases and J dropped 1; count of bases not matched to a gene: 8. Germline assignment: CDR1 DFQATT and CDR2 SNEGSKA (reference sequence). The CDR3 is CSAKDRGMMGTDTQYF. In nucleotides, the CDR3 is TGCAGTGCTAAGGACAGGGGGATGATGGGCACAGATACGCAGTATTTT.

This clonotype occurred many times. The chain links TRBV18 to TRBJ2-1; tentative D call: TRBD2 (6 bases). In germline, CDR1 is KGHSH, CDR2 LQKENI. The CDR3 length is 13 residues. V was trimmed by 0 bases and J by 8 bases, leaving 8 bases between them. The CDR3: CASSPPSGDEQFF. CDR3 coding DNA: TGTGCCAGCTCACCACCGTCGGGGGATGAGCAGTTCTTC.

This clonotype has ten or more counts. The V and J genes are TRBV7-2 and TRBJ1-1; D remains ambiguous. Germline CDR1 is SGHTA and CDR2 is FQGNSA. The CDR3 covers 12 residues. V shed 2 bases and J shed 5 bases, with 6 bases lying between them. The CDR3: CASSLRVTEAFF. The CDR3 DNA sequence: TGTGCCAGCAGCTTACGGGTTACTGAAGCTTTCTTT. The full variable domain, its missing parts supplied by reference TRBV7-2 and TRBJ1-1, is GAGVSQSPSNKVTEKGKDVELRCDPISGHTALYWYRQSLGQGLEFLIYFQGNSAPDKSGLPSDRFSAERTGGSVSTLTIQRTQQEDSAVYLCASSLRVTEAFFGQGTRLTVV.

The chain carries TRBV4-1 and TRBJ1-1; 8 nucleotides align to TRBD1. V shed 2 bases, J shed 5 bases, and the junction held 4 bases outside the gene matches. Germline CDR1 MGHRA, CDR2 YSYEKL. The CDR3 contains 14 residues. CDR3 nucleotides: TGCGCCAGCAGCCAACCAGGGGGCAAGACTGAAGCTTTCTTT. Its translation: CASSQPGGKTEAFF.

The chain combines TRBV5-1 with TRBJ2-3, with 12 bases lining up with TRBD2. Germline CDR1 reads SGHRS; CDR2 reads YFSETQ. This CDR3 is built from 16 residues. Trimming took 2 bases from V and 4 from J; bases not matched to a gene: 5. CDR3 nucleotides: TGCGCCAGCAGCTTTCTAGCGGGGGGGCATGCAGATACGCAGTATTTT. Its protein is CASSFLAGGHADTQYF.

This clonotype was seen more than once but under ten times. The J gene is TRBJ2-1, the V gene TRBV14, with a weak D call TRBD1 (5 bases). V lost 4 bases and J 5 bases, leaving 9 bases between the germline ends. The CDR3 totals 13 residues. CDR1 is SGHDN, CDR2 FVKESK, per germline. The CDR3 loop reads CASSPRQNNEQFF. CDR3 DNA sequence: TGTGCCAGCAGCCCCAGACAGAACAATGAGCAGTTCTTC.

In this sample, this clonotype turned up many times. The rearrangement joins TRBV3-1 to TRBJ1-2; D may be TRBD1 (5 bases). The CDR3 sequence is 13 residues long. The germline gives CDR1 LGHDT, CDR2 YNNKEL (reference sequence). V gave up 1 base and J gave up 5 bases, with 8 bases separating them. The CDR3 DNA reads TGTGCCAGCAGCCAAGCTCGGGGGTATGGCTACACCTTC. Translated: CASSQARGYGYTF.

In its sample, this clonotype was seen many times. The rearrangement joins TRBV7-8 to TRBJ2-1, with 7 nucleotides matching TRBD2. This CDR3 region has 16 residues. V shed 7 bases and J 0 bases; nucleotides not matched to a gene: 9. The germline CDR1 and CDR2 sequences are SGHVS and FQNEAQ. As DNA, the CDR3 is TGTGCCAGCATAGAGCGGGGTGGAACCTCCTACAATGAGCAGTTCTTC. This encodes CASIERGGTSYNEQFF.

This clonotype was seen many times. The chain recombines TRBV7-2 with TRBJ2-7; 9 bases match TRBD2. CDR3 length: 16 residues. The junction had 9 bases not matched to a gene; V was cut back by 1 base and J by 5 bases. The germline V gene encodes CDR1 SGHTA and CDR2 FQGNSA. This CDR3 reads CASSLEGGGAGHEQYV. CDR3 coding DNA: TGTGCCAGCAGCTTAGAAGGCGGGGGGGCCGGTCACGAGCAGTACGTC.

This clonotype was counted ten times or more. The V gene is TRBV10-3, the J gene TRBJ1-2; D remains ambiguous. CDR1 is ENHRY and CDR2 is SYGVKD in the germline V gene. Between the trimmed V and J ends, which lost 8 bases and 6 bases, there was a span of 16 bases. The CDR3 length is 13 residues. CDR3 in DNA: TGTGCCATCTCTAACGGGGAGGGAGATGGCTACACCTTC. This gives the protein CAISNGEGDGYTF.

This clonotype showed up just a few times. The chain has TRBV3-1 and TRBJ1-2, with 8 bases aligning to TRBD1. J gave up 7 bases and V 5 bases, and 9 bases lay outside the gene matches. Germline V lookup: CDR1 LGHDT, CDR2 YNNKEL (reference sequence). This CDR3 is built from 14 residues. The CDR3 protein is CASSMDRDPTGYTF. The CDR3 nucleotides read TGTGCCAGCAGCATGGACAGGGACCCCACTGGCTACACCTTC.

The chain combines TRBV5-1 with TRBJ2-4; TRBD1 agrees at 7 bases. This CDR3 has 14 residues. Germline V gene lookup returns CDR1 SGHRS and CDR2 YFSETQ. V lost 0 bases, J lost 10 bases, and 7 bases stayed unmatched. The chain's CDR3 is CASSLDGARGIQYF. The DNA of the CDR3 is TGCGCCAGCAGCTTGGATGGGGCCAGGGGGATTCAGTACTTC.

This clonotype was seen many times. In DNA, the CDR3 is TGTGCCAGCAGTAGGGGGGACTTCTCCTACAATGAGCAGTTCTTC. Amino acids: CASSRGDFSYNEQFF. The gene calls are TRBV6-2 or TRBV6-3 and TRBJ2-1, with D perhaps given as TRBD1 or TRBD2 (6 bases each). Trimming stripped 5 bases from V and 0 bases from J, with 11 bases between. Germline values: CDR1 MNHEY, CDR2 SVGEGT. The CDR3 extends over 15 amino acids.

The gene calls are TRBV12-3 or TRBV12-4 and TRBJ1-2, with a possible D match to TRBD1 (6 bases). The CDR3 is 15 residues long. The V end lost 6 bases, the J end lost 4 bases, and 18 bases lay between the germline ends. The CDR3 is CASSQQGIPRYGYTF. In DNA form, the CDR3 reads TGTGCCAGCAGCCAACAGGGAATTCCGCGCTATGGCTACACCTTC.

This clonotype was found many times. The chain uses TRBV7-3 and TRBJ2-2; D possibly corresponds to TRBD2 (6 bases). The CDR3 covers 15 residues. V was pared by 5 bases and J by 7 bases, with 17 bases between. Germline V gives CDR1 SGHTA, CDR2 FQGTGA. This chain's CDR3 is CASSPGLNSGGELFF. For the CDR3, the DNA is TGTGCCAGCAGCCCGGGACTGAACTCAGGCGGGGAGCTGTTTTTT. The variable domain in full, with the rest retrieved from reference TRBV7-3 and TRBJ2-2, is GAGVSQTPSNKVTEKGKYVELRCDPISGHTALYWYRQSLGQGPEFLIYFQGTGAADDSGLPNDRFFAVRPEGSVSTLKIQRTERGDSAVYLCASSPGLNSGGELFFGEGSRLTVL.

This clonotype was counted at least ten times. The chain links TRBV27 to TRBJ2-7; 8 positions match TRBD1. Germline CDR1 and CDR2: MNHEY and SMNVEV (reference sequence). This CDR3 has 16 amino acids. The V and J ends lost 8 bases and 6 bases, in that order; junction bases with no gene match: 18. The CDR3 spells CASLREPGQEPSEQYV. CDR3 DNA sequence: TGTGCCAGCCTGAGAGAACCGGGACAGGAGCCCTCCGAGCAGTACGTC.

The chain links TRBV18 to TRBJ2-5; unclear D gene. The CDR3 runs 13 residues. Per the germline V gene, CDR1 is KGHSH and CDR2 is LQKENI. Trimming removed 2 bases at V and 3 bases at J, with 7 bases between. The CDR3 loop reads CASSPSQKETQYF. In DNA, the CDR3 is TGTGCCAGCTCACCATCACAAAAAGAGACCCAGTACTTC.

At least ten counts were recorded for this clonotype. The genes are TRBV6-2 or TRBV6-3 and TRBJ1-5; perhaps TRBD1 as D (6 bases). Germline CDR1 MNHEY, CDR2 SVGEGT. The ends were cut back, 5 bases at V and 10 bases at J, with 18 bases in the middle. The CDR3 has 14 residues. CDR3 DNA sequence: TGTGCCAGCAGTGGGGGACATCGGGCGGCTCCCCAGCATTTT. It translates to CASSGGHRAAPQHF.

This clonotype has ten or more counts. This chain uses TRBV10-3 with TRBJ1-1; the D is unclear. Germline values: CDR1 ENHRY, CDR2 SYGVKD. CDR3 size: 13 residues. V lost 6 bases and J lost 0, with 8 bases in between. CDR3 nucleotide sequence: TGTGCCATCAGCGCAGAGCTGAACACTGAAGCTTTCTTT. It encodes CAISAELNTEAFF.

This clonotype was seen a handful of times. V usage is TRBV29-1 and J usage is TRBJ1-1; D possibly corresponds to TRBD1 (5 bases). V was shortened by 4 bases and J by 2 bases, with 11 bases between the two germline ends. The CDR3 runs 13 residues. Germline V gives CDR1 SQVTM, CDR2 ANQGSEA. CDR3 sequence reads: CSVARVRNTEAFF. In nucleotides, the CDR3 is TGCAGCGTTGCCAGGGTACGAAACACTGAAGCTTTCTTT. The full variable domain, in which reference TRBV29-1 and TRBJ1-1 provide the parts outside the CDR3, is SAVISQKPSRDICQRGTSLTIQCQVDSQVTMMFWYRQQPGQSLTLIATANQGSEATYESGFVIDKFPISRPNLTFSTLTVSNMSPEDSSIYLCSVARVRNTEAFFGQGTRLTVV.

Ten or more counts support this clonotype. J is TRBJ2-1 and V is TRBV19; 7 bases agree with TRBD2. The CDR3 covers 12 residues. Germline values: CDR1 LNHDA, CDR2 SQIVND (reference sequence). V was clipped by 8 bases and J by 4 bases; unmatched bases: 2. The CDR3 DNA reads as TGTGCCAGTGGAGCGGGATACAATGAGCAGTTCTTC. Amino acid sequence: CASGAGYNEQFF.

This clonotype turned up a few times. The chain is built from TRBV5-1 and TRBJ2-3; 8 positions match TRBD2. With V trimmed by 0 bases and J by 3 bases, 6 bases remained unmatched. Germline V gene lookup returns CDR1 SGHRS and CDR2 YFSETQ. This CDR3 has 16 amino acids. Written as DNA, the CDR3 is TGCGCCAGCAGCTTGGTTCTGGGCGGGGGGACAGATACGCAGTATTTT. Protein sequence: CASSLVLGGGTDTQYF.

This clonotype has a count of ten or more. This chain links TRBV7-2 with TRBJ1-4; D gene ambiguous. V dropped 5 bases and J dropped 6 bases, with 13 bases sitting between them. CDR3 length: 14 amino acids. Germline V CDR1 and CDR2: SGHTA, FQGNSA. CDR3 nucleotide sequence: TGTGCCAGCAGCCCCGGGGTAGTTGATGAAAAACTGTTTTTT. Protein: CASSPGVVDEKLFF.

This clonotype showed up just a few times. V usage is TRBV5-1 and J usage is TRBJ2-4; 9 bases are shared with TRBD1. V gave up 4 bases and J gave up 9 bases; unmatched junction bases: 14. This CDR3 has 16 amino acids. The germline gives CDR1 SGHRS, CDR2 YFSETQ. The CDR3 bases are TGCGCCAGCAGCCGCAGTTCTCTTCGACAGGGGGGCATTCAGTACTTC. Protein sequence: CASSRSSLRQGGIQYF.

At least ten counts were recorded for this clonotype. J is TRBJ2-7 and V is TRBV29-1; perhaps TRBD1 as D (6 bases). Deletions cut 4 bases from V and 5 bases from J, with 18 bases between. The CDR3 length is 14 residues. Per the germline V gene, CDR1 is SQVTM and CDR2 is ANQGSEA. The DNA for the CDR3 is TGCAGCGTTGCCCCCATGGGGGCAGGGAACGAGCAGTACTTC. It translates to CSVAPMGAGNEQYF.

This clonotype turned up a few times. Here the CDR3 reads CASSSLAANTIYF. CDR3 DNA sequence: TGTGCCAGCAGTTCCTTAGCGGCTAACACCATATATTTT. The chain uses TRBV12-3 or TRBV12-4 and TRBJ1-3, with D hard to call. V lost 4 bases to trimming and J lost 7 bases, with 11 bases between them. The CDR3 runs to 13 residues.